A selection of T cell receptor beta chains follows, all from one sample in a study of CD8 T cells in ankylosing spondylitis. Each CDR3 protein is one row after TCRdb ran MiXCR on the 5' RACE reads. The repertoire holds about 140,000 distinct CDR3 sequences, with approximately 7.3% as singletons. The sequenced material came from blood, either unsorted or a sorted T cell fraction (not recorded which). The receptor set was obtained from a female donor with ankylosing spondylitis or in good health (not recorded which). Each CDR3 is given with its conserved first and last residue. The D gene is left open where the match is weak. Clone size appears in some rows only: once, few, many, or a class for an expanded clone.

NA | TRBJ2-7 | many | TRBV5-1 | CASSLVPGSYEQYF | TGCGCCAGCAGCTTGGTTCCGGGATCCTACGAGCAGTACTTC
NA | TRBJ1-1 | many | TRBV10-3 | CATRDGNTEAFF | TGTGCCACTAGGGACGGGAACACTGAAGCTTTCTTT
NA | TRBJ2-1 | many | TRBV7-2 | CASSLASARRSSYNEQFF | TGTGCCAGCAGCTTAGCGTCTGCCAGGCGAAGCTCCTACAATGAGCAGTTCTTC
TRBD1 | TRBJ2-1 | many | TRBV6-2/TRBV6-3 | CASRHLPGTGTNEQFF | TGTGCCAGCAGACACTTGCCCGGGACAGGTACCAATGAGCAGTTCTTC
NA | TRBJ2-7 | many | TRBV7-6 | CASSLGPGRTAYEQYF | TGTGCCAGCAGCTTAGGTCCGGGGCGGACAGCTTACGAGCAGTACTTC
NA | TRBJ2-1 | many | TRBV7-2 | CASSGGTLWANEQFF | TGTGCCAGCAGCGGCGGGACTCTTTGGGCCAATGAGCAGTTCTTC
NA | TRBJ2-3 | many | TRBV4-2 | CASSRIGPTLTDTQYF | TGTGCCAGCAGCCGGATAGGGCCCACCCTGACAGATACGCAGTATTTT
TRBD1 | TRBJ2-7 | many | TRBV4-2 | CASSQDAGTGGEQYF | TGTGCCAGCAGCCAAGACGCCGGGACAGGCGGGGAGCAGTACTTC
NA | TRBJ2-7 | many | TRBV12-3/TRBV12-4 | CASSLAMTVSYEQYF | TGTGCCAGCAGTTTAGCGATGACAGTCTCCTACGAGCAGTACTTC
NA | TRBJ1-1 | NA | TRBV5-1 | CDSSLDDAGVNTEAFF | TGCGACAGTAGCCTAGACGACGCGGGGGTGAACACTGAAGCTTTCTTT